Each of the 8 T cell receptor beta chains below was sequenced from the same sample in a study of OX40 agonist ivuxolimab in advanced cancers. Measured with immunoSEQ multiplex PCR; TCRdb has only the in-frame clones, and not every one. The sample has some 43,000 clones; 80% to 90% are singletons. Sample: CD4+ or CD8+ T cells sorted from blood, taken in a trial of the OX40 agonist ivuxolimab. These receptor sequences come from an adult with an advanced solid tumor such as melanoma, head and neck, liver or kidney cancer.

The V call is TRBV7-2, the J call TRBJ1-6; D gene ambiguous. CDR1 is SGHTA, CDR2 FQGNSA, per germline. V was trimmed by 1 base and J by 0 bases, leaving 7 bases between them. CDR3 length: 16 residues. CDR3: CASSLDSSSYNSPLHF. DNA of the CDR3: TGTGCCAGCAGCTTAGATTCCAGCTCCTATAATTCACCCCTCCACTTT.

The rearrangement uses TRBV21-1 and TRBJ1-5. TRBV21-1 is termed a pseudogene. The CDR3 contains 14 residues. CDR3: CASSKEVGDQPQHF. DNA of the CDR3: TGTGCCAGCAGCAAAGAGGTAGGCGATCAGCCCCAGCATTTT.

The chain links TRBV7-3 to TRBJ2-7, with D maybe TRBD1 (6 bases). V was cut by 1 base and J by 6 bases, with 10 bases left in between. Germline V gene lookup returns CDR1 SGHTA and CDR2 FQGTGA. This CDR3 spans 13 amino acids. As DNA, the CDR3 is TGTGCCAGCAGCTTAAGCGGCAGGGGCGAGCAGTACTTC. It encodes CASSLSGRGEQYF.

Only a few counts were recorded for this clone. V usage is TRBV4-2 and J usage is TRBJ2-7; 7 bases fit TRBD2. Germline loops: CDR1 LGHNA, CDR2 YNFKEQ. V was pared by 4 bases and J by 2 bases, with 2 bases of the junction left unmatched. The CDR3 is 13 amino acids. The CDR3 DNA reads TGTGCCAGCAGCCCAGGGAGGGCCTACGAGCAGTACTTC. It specifies CASSPGRAYEQYF.

This clone was seen a single time. The chain employs TRBV6-5 and TRBJ2-5; the D gene is possibly TRBD1 (6 bases). The germline V gene has CDR1 MNHEY and CDR2 SVGAGI. Trimming pared 8 bases from V and 5 bases from J, leaving 12 bases between. This CDR3 has 12 amino acids. The CDR3 sequence is CASYRDGETQYF. For the CDR3, the DNA is TGTGCCAGCTACAGGGATGGGGAGACCCAGTACTTC.

This clone was seen only once. The chain is built from TRBV5-4 and TRBJ2-7; TRBD2 matches 10 bases. CDR1 SGHNT and CDR2 YYREEE come from the germline V gene (reference sequence). V lost 1 base and J lost 2; bases outside the gene matches: 3. The CDR3 covers 15 residues. The CDR3 bases are TGTGCCAGCAGCTTGAGCGGGGGGGTGACCTACGAGCAGTACTTC. It specifies CASSLSGGVTYEQYF.

This chain uses TRBV7-9 with TRBJ2-1; TRBD2 matches 9 bases. The ends lost 4 bases at V and 4 bases at J; junction bases unmatched: 5. Germline V gives CDR1 SEHNR, CDR2 FQNEAQ (reference sequence). The CDR3 extends over 15 amino acids. CDR3 amino acids: CASSWGTSRYNEQFF. Written as DNA, the CDR3 is TGTGCCAGCAGCTGGGGGACTAGCAGGTACAATGAGCAGTTCTTC.

The chain employs TRBV9 and TRBJ2-1, with D uncertain. CDR1 is SGDLS and CDR2 is YYNGEE in the germline V gene. CDR3 length: 16 amino acids. V was pared by 4 bases and J by 4 bases, with 18 bases between. CDR3 sequence (DNA): TGTGCCAGCAGCCCCTCAGGACGGCTGGGTTACAATGAGCAGTTCTTC. Protein sequence: CASSPSGRLGYNEQFF.